This is a list of T cell receptor beta chains from one sample in a study of blood T cell repertoires in COVID-19. Repertoires were generated with immunoSEQ multiplex PCR, while TCRdb's copy carries only in-frame clones and drops some. This table has some 87,000 clones, around 81% appearing once. What was sequenced was peripheral blood. The receptors derive from a woman between 65 and 79 years old with active or convalescent COVID-19. The CDR3 runs from the conserved cysteine through the conserved F or W. Fields, in order: D gene, J gene, clone size, V gene, CDR3 DNA, CDR3 protein. The D gene is left open where the match is weak. A clone size is listed for some rows: how often the clone was seen (once, few, many), or a class if it is expanded.

NA TRBJ1-4 once TRBV5-6 TGTGCCAGCAGCTTCAGGTCCGGCAATGAAAAACTGTTTTTT CASSFRSGNEKLFF
TRBD2 TRBJ2-7 NA TRBV10-1 TGCGCCAGCAGTGAAGCCGGGGCCCGGGGGGTAGGGCAGTACTTC CASSEAGARGVGQYF
TRBD1 TRBJ1-4 NA TRBV6-5 TGTGCCAGCAAGGGGGCGCCGATTGTTAATGAAAAACTGTTTTTT CASKGAPIVNEKLFF
TRBD1 TRBJ1-2 NA TRBV4-3 TGCGCCAGCAGCCATTCTCGGACAGGGGGCTGGGGCTACACCTTC CASSHSRTGGWGYTF
NA TRBJ2-5 NA TRBV5-4 TGTGCCAGCAGTTCGCGGCGGGGAGAGTTCGCTACGGAGACCCAGTACTTC CASSSRRGEFATETQYF
NA TRBJ2-7 once TRBV6-2/TRBV6-3 TGTGCCAGCACCCCATTCCCGTCGGGACTTAGGGGTGACGAGCAGTACTTC CASTPFPSGLRGDEQYF
TRBD2 TRBJ2-7 NA TRBV3-1/TRBV3-2 TGTGCCAGCAGAATAGCGGGGAGAGCCTACGAGCAGTACTTC CASRIAGRAYEQYF
NA TRBJ1-2 NA TRBV12-3/TRBV12-4 TGTGCCAGCAGTCCTCTAGACTATGGCTACACCTTC CASSPLDYGYTF
NA TRBJ1-5 NA TRBV18 TGTGCCAGCTCACCACCGTCGCCAGGGCGACGGCCCCAGCATTTT CASSPPSPGRRPQHF
TRBD1 TRBJ1-2 once TRBV4-2 TGTGCCAGCAGCCAATTCTCTGGACAGGGGGCAAACTATGGCTACACCTTC CASSQFSGQGANYGYTF
TRBD1 TRBJ1-2 few TRBV5-4 TGTGCCAGCAGCAGCATCAAGACAGGGAGCTATGGCTACACCTTC CASSSIKTGSYGYTF
NA TRBJ2-7 NA TRBV5-1 TGCGCCAGCAGCTTGCTTGCGGGCGAGCAGTACTTC CASSLLAGEQYF
NA TRBJ1-3 NA TRBV21-1 TGTGCCAGCAGCGCCTCCCAGGGGTACACCATATATTTT CASSASQGYTIYF
NA TRBJ2-7 NA TRBV2 TGTGCCAGCAGCTCGACACCACCAACTAGCTACGAGCAGTACTTC CASSSTPPTSYEQYF
NA TRBJ1-1 NA TRBV5-1 TGCGCCAGCAGCTTGACAGGGACGGCTGAAGCTTTCTTT CASSLTGTAEAFF
TRBD2 TRBJ2-1 NA TRBV2 TGTGCCAGCAGTGTGACTAGCGGGGGTAACAATGAGCAGTTCTTC CASSVTSGGNNEQFF
TRBD1 TRBJ1-1 NA TRBV2 TGTGCCAGCAGGACTGGGACAGGGGGCATGGGAACTGAAGCTTTCTTT CASRTGTGGMGTEAFF
TRBD1 TRBJ1-3 NA TRBV5-4 TGTGCCAGCAGCTTAAGGACAGGGAAGGGAAACACCATATATTTT CASSLRTGKGNTIYF
NA TRBJ2-3 NA TRBV5-6 TGTGCCAGCAGCGACGAAGCGGATCCAGGATATACGCAGTATTTT CASSDEADPGYTQYF
NA TRBJ1-1 few TRBV9 TGTGCCAGCAGCCCCCGTCTTGGGAGTAAGAGGACTGAAGCTTTCTTT CASSPRLGSKRTEAFF
NA TRBJ1-2 NA TRBV7-2 TGTGCCAGCAGCTTATTGAAGGGGGGGGCGGGAGACTATGGCTACACCTTC CASSLLKGGAGDYGYTF
NA TRBJ1-3 NA TRBV4-3 TGCGCCAGCAGCCAAGCGGGAGGGACCTCTGGAAACACCATATATTTT CASSQAGGTSGNTIYF
NA TRBJ2-1 NA TRBV18 TGTGCCAGCTCACCACGCGGATATGAGCAGTTCTTC CASSPRGYEQFF
TRBD1 TRBJ2-7 NA TRBV6-2/TRBV6-3 TGTGCCAGCAGTTCGGTCTCAGGGGGCTACGAGCAGTACTTC CASSSVSGGYEQYF
NA TRBJ1-3 once TRBV18 TGTGCCAGCTCACCAGATAACAGGTCTGGAAACACCATATATTTT CASSPDNRSGNTIYF
NA TRBJ1-5 once TRBV5-5 TGTGCCAGCAGCTTTTACAATCAGCCCCAGCATTTT CASSFYNQPQHF
TRBD1 TRBJ1-2 NA TRBV7-2 TGTGCCAGCAGCTTAGGCCTCCTGACAGGGGGGCGAGGCGGCTACACCTTC CASSLGLLTGGRGGYTF
NA TRBJ2-1 NA TRBV28 TGTGCCAGCCGCACCTCGCGGACAAGCTACAATGAGCAGTTCTTC CASRTSRTSYNEQFF
TRBD1 TRBJ1-1 NA TRBV9 TGTGCCAGCAGCCCAGGGGGTAGAGGGGACACTGAAGCTTTCTTT CASSPGGRGDTEAFF
NA TRBJ1-3 NA TRBV6-5 TGTGCCAGCAGTTACACACAGGCCGTCTCTGGAAACACCATATATTTT CASSYTQAVSGNTIYF
TRBD1 TRBJ1-4 NA TRBV5-1 TGCGCCAGCAGCCCGGGGGACAGGACTAATGAAAAACTGTTTTTT CASSPGDRTNEKLFF
TRBD2 TRBJ2-5 NA TRBV14 TGTGCCAGCAGTCCCCTCCCTAGCGGAGAGACCCAGTACTTC CASSPLPSGETQYF
NA TRBJ1-2 NA TRBV7-9 TGTGCCAGCAGCTTAGAGGGGGTCTATGGCTACACCTTC CASSLEGVYGYTF
TRBD2 TRBJ2-3 NA TRBV5-1 TGCGCCAGCAGCATAGGACTAGCGGGGGGGAGGTATTTT CASSIGLAGGRYF
NA TRBJ2-2 NA TRBV5-1 TGCGCCAGCAGCTTGGGACAGGTGGGGCCCGGGGAGCTGTTTTTT CASSLGQVGPGELFF
TRBD2 TRBJ2-7 NA TRBV6-5 TGTGCCAGCACCCCGGGAGGGGAAATCGACGAGCAGTACTTC CASTPGGEIDEQYF
TRBD1 TRBJ1-2 NA TRBV5-1 TGCGCCAGCAGGAATATATATCAGGGGGCATATGGCTACACCTTC CASRNIYQGAYGYTF
NA TRBJ1-2 few TRBV5-8 TGTGCCAGCAGCCAGGAACCGGGAGATGGCTACACCTTC CASSQEPGDGYTF
TRBD1 TRBJ1-3 NA TRBV5-1 TGCGCCAGCAGCTTGGCAGGGGGCGCAGGTGGAAACACCATATATTTT CASSLAGGAGGNTIYF
TRBD2 TRBJ2-2 NA TRBV6-1 TGTGCCAGCAGTGAATTTGTCGGGGGGTCAACCGGGGAGCTGTTTTTT CASSEFVGGSTGELFF
NA TRBJ2-1 NA TRBV2 TGTGCCAGCAGTGTAGTTGGTGAGCAGTTCTTC CASSVVGEQFF
NA TRBJ2-1 NA TRBV24-1 TGTGCCGCAGGTACCGCAGGGGACAATGAGCAGTTCTTC CAAGTAGDNEQFF
NA TRBJ1-2 NA TRBV21-1 TGTGCCAGCAGCAAAGCGGGCAGCCCTGGCTATGGCTACACCTTC CASSKAGSPGYGYTF
NA TRBJ1-5 NA TRBV6-2/TRBV6-3 TGTGCCAGCAGCCCCGGGGGTCTCCGCAATCAGCCCCAGCATTTT CASSPGGLRNQPQHF
NA TRBJ1-2 few TRBV5-6 TGTGCCAGCAGCTTGGGAGCAGGGGTTAACTATGGCTACACCTTC CASSLGAGVNYGYTF
TRBD1 TRBJ2-7 NA TRBV3-1/TRBV3-2 TGTGCCAGCAGCCATGGGACAGGGAGGCACGAGCAGTACTTC CASSHGTGRHEQYF
NA TRBJ1-1 NA TRBV5-1 TGCGCCAGCAGCACCACCGGGTACACTGAAGCTTTCTTT CASSTTGYTEAFF
TRBD2 TRBJ2-3 NA TRBV5-6 TGTGCCAGCAGCCCTCTAGCGGGGGGGGTAGATACGCAGTATTTT CASSPLAGGVDTQYF
TRBD2 TRBJ2-1 NA TRBV7-2 TGTGCCACTCTTGAGGGAGGCATAGCGGGGGGAAAGGATGAGCAGTTCTTC CATLEGGIAGGKDEQFF
NA TRBJ1-6 NA TRBV2 TGTGCCAGCAAGGCCCAAGTGGGACACCTCCACTTT CASKAQVGHLHF
TRBD1 TRBJ1-1 NA TRBV2 TGTGCCAGCAGGGACAGGGGGACTGAAGCTTTCTTT CASRDRGTEAFF